This is a list of T cell receptor beta chains from one sample in a study of CD8+ T cells in alopecia areata. Profiling relied on immunoSEQ multiplex PCR, and the TCRdb table lists in-frame clones only, not all of them. The table lists 110,000 or so clones, around three fifths of them singletons, with roughly 3.5% in the top ten. The material sequenced was CD4+ T cells sorted from blood, taken at week 24, from a patient treated with tofacitinib. All receptors derive from a human donor with alopecia areata. CDR3s include the opening cysteine and the closing phenylalanine or tryptophan. The order of the fields is J gene, V gene, clone size, D gene, CDR3 protein, CDR3 DNA. The D gene is left open where the match is weak. Clone size, where shown, is once, few, many, or a class for clones that have expanded.

J: TRBJ2-1; V: TRBV30; size: -; D: TRBD2; CDR3: CAGSLGGSSYNEQFF; DNA: TGTGCCGGCTCTCTCGGGGGGAGCTCCTACAATGAGCAGTTCTTC
J: TRBJ2-5; V: TRBV6-6; size: few; D: -; CDR3: CASSSQAGKTQYF; DNA: TGTGCCAGCAGTAGCCAGGCTGGGAAGACCCAGTACTTC
J: TRBJ2-7; V: TRBV7-9; size: -; D: -; CDR3: CASSPRGSSYEQYF; DNA: TGTGCCAGCAGCCCCCGGGGGAGCTCCTACGAGCAGTACTTC
J: TRBJ2-5; V: TRBV19; size: -; D: TRBD2; CDR3: CASKTSGGRETQYF; DNA: TGTGCCAGTAAAACGAGCGGGGGTCGGGAGACCCAGTACTTC
J: TRBJ1-1; V: TRBV6-5; size: -; D: -; CDR3: CASSSPGNTEAFF; DNA: TGTGCCAGCAGTTCCCCAGGTAACACTGAAGCTTTCTTT
J: TRBJ2-5; V: TRBV5-6; size: -; D: -; CDR3: CASSQGAQETQYF; DNA: TGTGCCAGCAGCCAGGGAGCCCAAGAGACCCAGTACTTC
J: TRBJ2-7; V: TRBV4-1; size: -; D: -; CDR3: CASSLSSGVGEQYF; DNA: TGCGCCAGCAGCCTCAGCTCGGGGGTGGGCGAGCAGTACTTC
J: TRBJ2-5; V: TRBV7-9; size: once; D: -; CDR3: CASSLARGQETQYF; DNA: TGTGCCAGCAGCTTGGCCAGGGGTCAAGAGACCCAGTACTTC
J: TRBJ1-4; V: TRBV20-1; size: -; D: -; CDR3: CSAPDREKLFF; DNA: TGCAGTGCTCCAGACCGCGAAAAACTGTTTTTT
J: TRBJ1-5; V: TRBV5-6; size: -; D: TRBD1; CDR3: CAGSLKTGSGNQPQHF; DNA: TGTGCCGGCAGCTTGAAGACAGGGAGTGGAAATCAGCCCCAGCATTTT
J: TRBJ2-3; V: TRBV4-3; size: once; D: -; CDR3: CASSQSTLAGTDTQYF; DNA: TGCGCCAGCAGCCAATCTACACTAGCAGGCACAGATACGCAGTATTTT
J: TRBJ2-3; V: TRBV5-1; size: -; D: TRBD2; CDR3: CASSPTSDTDTQYF; DNA: TGCGCCAGCAGCCCGACTAGCGACACAGATACGCAGTATTTT
J: TRBJ1-2; V: TRBV4-2; size: -; D: TRBD1; CDR3: CASSQGDRARGYTF; DNA: TGTGCCAGCAGCCAAGGGGACAGGGCGCGAGGCTACACCTTC
J: TRBJ1-5; V: TRBV2; size: -; D: -; CDR3: CASRATGTVNQPQHF; DNA: TGTGCCAGCAGAGCCACCGGGACGGTCAATCAGCCCCAGCATTTT
J: TRBJ1-1; V: TRBV29-1; size: -; D: -; CDR3: CSGRNTLFSEAFF; DNA: TGCAGCGGGAGGAACACCCTCTTCAGTGAAGCTTTCTTT
J: TRBJ1-1; V: TRBV27; size: -; D: -; CDR3: CASKYEGGTEAFF; DNA: TGTGCCAGCAAGTACGAGGGGGGAACTGAAGCTTTCTTT
J: TRBJ1-2; V: TRBV9; size: few; D: -; CDR3: CASSAQGNYGYTF; DNA: TGTGCCAGCAGCGCTCAGGGTAACTATGGCTACACCTTC
J: TRBJ2-1; V: TRBV30; size: -; D: TRBD2; CDR3: CAGISLAGVSDYNEQFF; DNA: TGTGCCGGGATAAGCCTAGCGGGGGTCTCAGACTACAATGAGCAGTTCTTC
J: TRBJ1-4; V: TRBV5-4; size: -; D: -; CDR3: CASSLSSVNEKLFF; DNA: TGTGCCAGCAGCTTGTCGTCGGTTAATGAAAAACTGTTTTTT
J: TRBJ2-3; V: TRBV6-5; size: -; D: -; CDR3: CASGGRGTDTQYF; DNA: TGTGCCAGCGGGGGCAGGGGCACAGATACGCAGTATTTT
J: TRBJ1-1; V: TRBV7-8; size: many; D: TRBD1; CDR3: CASSSDRGPLMNTEAFF; DNA: TGTGCCAGCAGCTCCGACAGGGGCCCTTTGATGAACACTGAAGCTTTCTTT
J: TRBJ2-1; V: TRBV7-9; size: -; D: -; CDR3: CASSRSENFNNEQFF; DNA: TGTGCCAGCAGCCGCTCAGAGAACTTCAACAATGAGCAGTTCTTC
J: TRBJ2-7; V: TRBV29-1; size: -; D: -; CDR3: CSVPGVDSYEQYF; DNA: TGCAGCGTTCCAGGCGTTGACTCCTACGAGCAGTACTTC
J: TRBJ2-1; V: TRBV30; size: -; D: -; CDR3: CAWASGSVNEQFF; DNA: TGTGCCTGGGCTTCAGGGTCCGTCAATGAGCAGTTCTTC
J: TRBJ2-3; V: TRBV9; size: -; D: -; CDR3: CASSLAGTDTQYF; DNA: TGTGCCAGCAGCCTCGCAGGGACAGATACGCAGTATTTT
J: TRBJ1-1; V: TRBV10-3; size: -; D: -; CDR3: CAISESGGASTEAFF; DNA: TGTGCCATCAGTGAGTCGGGGGGCGCGAGCACTGAAGCTTTCTTT
J: TRBJ2-7; V: TRBV27; size: -; D: -; CDR3: CASRAVEAYEQYF; DNA: TGTGCCAGCAGGGCCGTCGAGGCCTACGAGCAGTACTTC
J: TRBJ1-2; V: TRBV20-1; size: -; D: -; CDR3: CSTPEYGYTF; DNA: TGCAGTACCCCCGAGTATGGCTACACCTTC
J: TRBJ2-2; V: TRBV5-1; size: -; D: TRBD2; CDR3: CASSPGLAGAGELFF; DNA: TGCGCCAGCAGCCCGGGACTAGCGGGTGCCGGGGAGCTGTTTTTT
J: TRBJ2-5; V: TRBV30; size: -; D: TRBD2; CDR3: CAWSPGTSGGSGTQYF; DNA: TGTGCCTGGAGTCCTGGGACTAGCGGGGGATCTGGGACCCAGTACTTC
J: TRBJ2-1; V: TRBV6-5; size: -; D: TRBD1; CDR3: CASSPGQGRANEQFF; DNA: TGTGCCAGCAGTCCGGGACAGGGGAGGGCCAATGAGCAGTTCTTC
J: TRBJ1-4; V: TRBV7-9; size: -; D: TRBD1; CDR3: CASSYGQGRGNEKLFF; DNA: TGTGCCAGCAGCTACGGACAGGGGCGGGGTAATGAAAAACTGTTTTTT
J: TRBJ1-1; V: TRBV5-6; size: few; D: -; CDR3: CASSFGAENTEAFF; DNA: TGTGCCAGCAGCTTCGGGGCCGAGAACACTGAAGCTTTCTTT
J: TRBJ1-1; V: TRBV25-1; size: -; D: TRBD1; CDR3: CASSESGRGLTEAFF; DNA: TGTGCCAGCAGTGAATCTGGTAGGGGGCTCACTGAAGCTTTCTTT
J: TRBJ2-7; V: TRBV4-3; size: -; D: -; CDR3: CASSPGSGGYEQYF; DNA: TGCGCCAGCAGCCCCGGGTCGGGCGGCTACGAGCAGTACTTC
J: TRBJ1-6; V: TRBV2; size: -; D: TRBD1; CDR3: CASSVVTGYSPLHF; DNA: TGTGCCAGCAGTGTCGTGACAGGGTATTCACCCCTCCACTTT
J: TRBJ1-1; V: TRBV30; size: -; D: -; CDR3: CACLPQGNTEAFF; DNA: TGTGCCTGCCTCCCGCAGGGGAACACTGAAGCTTTCTTT
J: TRBJ2-2; V: TRBV7-2; size: -; D: -; CDR3: CASSFTGELFF; DNA: TGTGCCAGCAGCTTTACCGGGGAGCTGTTTTTT
J: TRBJ2-4; V: TRBV2; size: -; D: -; CDR3: CASSEGPMRNIQYF; DNA: TGTGCCAGCAGTGAAGGGCCGATGAGAAACATTCAGTACTTC
J: TRBJ1-2; V: TRBV6-4; size: -; D: -; CDR3: CASSDSGYGYTF; DNA: TGTGCCAGCAGTGACTCGGGCTATGGCTACACCTTC
J: TRBJ2-1; V: TRBV29-1; size: -; D: TRBD2; CDR3: CSLPTSGGYNEQFF; DNA: TGCAGCCTTCCTACTAGCGGGGGGTACAATGAGCAGTTCTTC
J: TRBJ1-2; V: TRBV4-2; size: -; D: -; CDR3: CASSKTPYGYTF; DNA: TGTGCCAGCAGTAAGACACCCTATGGCTACACCTTC
J: TRBJ2-6; V: TRBV29-1; size: -; D: -; CDR3: CSVSRANVLTF; DNA: TGCAGCGTCTCTAGGGCCAACGTCCTGACTTTC
J: TRBJ1-1; V: TRBV11-2; size: once; D: -; CDR3: CASSQTPNTEAFF; DNA: TGTGCCAGCAGTCAGACGCCGAACACTGAAGCTTTCTTT
J: TRBJ2-7; V: TRBV30; size: -; D: -; CDR3: CAWSVLNREYEQYF; DNA: TGTGCCTGGAGTGTACTTAACAGAGAGTACGAGCAGTACTTC
J: TRBJ1-4; V: TRBV30; size: -; D: -; CDR3: CAGSTASNEKLFF; DNA: TGTGCCGGCTCGACAGCCTCTAATGAAAAACTGTTTTTT
J: TRBJ1-1; V: TRBV27; size: -; D: -; CDR3: CASSRGNTEAFF; DNA: TGTGCCAGCAGCAGGGGGAACACTGAAGCTTTCTTT
J: TRBJ2-1; V: TRBV19; size: few; D: TRBD1; CDR3: CASSRDRGYNEQFF; DNA: TGTGCCAGTAGTAGGGACAGGGGATACAATGAGCAGTTCTTC
J: TRBJ2-4; V: TRBV19; size: few; D: -; CDR3: CASSIHPGSGKNIQYF; DNA: TGTGCCAGTAGTATCCACCCCGGGTCGGGCAAAAACATTCAGTACTTC
J: TRBJ2-3; V: TRBV6-6; size: -; D: -; CDR3: CASLRQASTDTQYF; DNA: TGTGCCAGCCTGAGACAGGCGAGCACAGATACGCAGTATTTT
J: TRBJ2-2; V: TRBV29-1; size: -; D: TRBD2; CDR3: CSVGTSGGFTGELFF; DNA: TGCAGCGTCGGTACTAGCGGGGGCTTCACCGGGGAGCTGTTTTTT
J: TRBJ1-3; V: TRBV7-8; size: -; D: -; CDR3: CASSLAGSGNTIYF; DNA: TGTGCCAGCAGCTTAGCCGGGAGTGGAAACACCATATATTTT
J: TRBJ2-5; V: TRBV5-1; size: -; D: TRBD2; CDR3: CASSSGGAQETQYF; DNA: TGCGCCAGCAGTAGCGGGGGAGCTCAAGAGACCCAGTACTTC
J: TRBJ1-1; V: TRBV29-1; size: once; D: -; CDR3: CSVGWVSENTEAFF; DNA: TGCAGCGTTGGATGGGTGAGTGAGAATACTGAAGCTTTCTTT